This TCR beta chain originates from a study of blood T cell repertoires in COVID-19. CDR3 length: 14 amino acids. Germline CDR1 SQVTM, CDR2 ANQGSEA. The junction had 6 bases not matched to a gene; V was cut back by 5 bases and J by 2 bases. Methods used by the authors: Scientists estimated how many nucleated cells there were by amplifying reference gene primers. Profiling relied on immunoSEQ multiplex PCR, and the TCRdb table lists in-frame clones only, not all of them. That table gives V, J and clone size, and the DNA gave D and trimming. The sample has 200,000 to 250,000 clones, approximately 85% seen once. The age range of participants was about 18 to 89 years, with residence in some 25 US areas. Assignment of participants to cohorts was predicated upon participant-reported clinical history.

The source is a woman between 45 and 60 years old with acute COVID-19. The rearrangement uses TRBV29-1 and TRBJ2-7; 10 bases are shared with TRBD1. The sequenced material came from PBMCs or T cells enriched from blood (not recorded which). The CDR3: CSVTGTGETYEQYF. CDR3 bases: TGCAGCGTTACCGGGACAGGGGAGACCTACGAGCAGTACTTC.